The 2 T cell receptor beta chains below were found in one sample sequenced in a study of blood T cell repertoires in COVID-19 (TCRdb year 2020). Receptors were amplified or captured by the immunoSEQ multiplex PCR assay. TCRdb mirrors the immuneACCESS table, restricted to in-frame sequences. Some clones are absent from its copies; in checked studies, under half trace to an unresolved V gene, and the reason for the others is unknown. The sample includes about 17,000 clones, with nearly 90% observed a single time. The top ten hold about 5% of the sample. Sequencing was done on a sample of peripheral blood. The receptors were gathered from a human donor in a cohort sampled during active COVID-19.

The CDR3 loop reads CASSYSGGWTEAFF. In DNA, the CDR3 is TGTGCCAGCAGTTACTCCGGGGGGTGGACTGAAGCTTTCTTT. The chain couples TRBV6-5 to TRBJ1-1; D perhaps matches TRBD1 (5 bases). The germline V and J ends were trimmed by 0 bases and 5 bases, with 10 bases remaining between them. The CDR3 sequence is 14 residues long. The germline gives CDR1 MNHEY, CDR2 SVGAGI.

CDR3 coding DNA: TGTGCCAGTAGTATATCGGGTCAGAGCTCTGGGGCCAACGTCCTGACTTTC. It is translated as CASSISGQSSGANVLTF. The chain couples TRBV19 to TRBJ2-6, with D hard to call. The CDR3 sequence is 17 residues long. Germline values: CDR1 LNHDA, CDR2 SQIVND (reference sequence). The V end was cut by 2 bases, the J end by 0 bases, with 11 bases between.